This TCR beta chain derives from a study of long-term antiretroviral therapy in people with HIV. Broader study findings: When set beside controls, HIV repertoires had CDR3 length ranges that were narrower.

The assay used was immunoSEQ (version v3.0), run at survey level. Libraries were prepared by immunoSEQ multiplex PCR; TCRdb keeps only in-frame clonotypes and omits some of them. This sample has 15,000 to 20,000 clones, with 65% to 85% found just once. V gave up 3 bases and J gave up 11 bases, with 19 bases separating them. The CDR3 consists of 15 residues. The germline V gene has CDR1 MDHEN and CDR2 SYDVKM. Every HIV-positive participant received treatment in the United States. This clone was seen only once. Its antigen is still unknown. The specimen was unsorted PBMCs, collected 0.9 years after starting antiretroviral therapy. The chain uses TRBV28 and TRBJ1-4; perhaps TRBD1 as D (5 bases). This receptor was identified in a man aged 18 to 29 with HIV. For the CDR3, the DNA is TGTGCCAGCAGTTTTGGGGGTGGGGAACAGAGGAAACTGTTTTTT. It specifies CASSFGGGEQRKLFF. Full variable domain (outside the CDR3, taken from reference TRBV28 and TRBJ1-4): DVKVTQSSRYLVKRTGEKVFLECVQDMDHENMFWYRQDPGLGLRLIYFSYDVKMKEKGDIPEGYSVSREKKERFSLILESASTNQTSMYLCASSFGGGEQRKLFFGSGTQLSVL.